Listed below are T cell receptor beta chains from one sample, sequenced in a study of T cells in Graves' hyperthyroidism and ophthalmopathy. Each CDR3 protein is one row after TCRdb ran MiXCR on the multiplex PCR reads. The repertoire includes about 350,000 distinct CDR3 sequences, 15% to 20% of them detected once, and roughly a sixth sits in the top ten. The source material was blood. The receptors shown here come from a woman in her 40s with Graves' ophthalmopathy. Each CDR3 is given with its conserved first and last residue. A D gene is named only where the DNA matches it firmly. Size is omitted from some rows. Given values are once, few, many or a class for expanded clones.

clone_size: once
j_call: TRBJ2-5
d_call: -
v_call: TRBV4-1
cdr3_nt: TGCGCCAGCAGCCAAGATTTTGGCCAAGAGACCCAGTACTTC
cdr3_aa: CASSQDFGQETQYF

clone_size: many
j_call: TRBJ1-2
d_call: -
v_call: TRBV28
cdr3_nt: TGTGCCAGCAGTGAGACAGCCCTCTATGGCTACACCTTC
cdr3_aa: CASSETALYGYTF

clone_size: many
j_call: TRBJ2-7
d_call: TRBD2
v_call: TRBV7-2
cdr3_nt: TGTGCCAGCAGCCGACTAGCGGGAGCCCTCTACGAGCAGTACTTC
cdr3_aa: CASSRLAGALYEQYF

clone_size: -
j_call: TRBJ1-2
d_call: -
v_call: TRBV28
cdr3_nt: TGTGCCAGCAGCTACCGGACCAACGGTCGGGGCTACACCTTC
cdr3_aa: CASSYRTNGRGYTF

clone_size: many
j_call: TRBJ2-2
d_call: -
v_call: TRBV3-1
cdr3_nt: TGTGCCAGCAGCCAAATAGGGCGCATCTCCACCGGGGAGCTGTTTTTT
cdr3_aa: CASSQIGRISTGELFF

clone_size: many
j_call: TRBJ1-2
d_call: -
v_call: TRBV6-2/TRBV6-3
cdr3_nt: TGTGCCAGCACCGACGACATGAACTATGGCTACACCTTC
cdr3_aa: CASTDDMNYGYTF

clone_size: -
j_call: TRBJ1-2
d_call: -
v_call: TRBV6-2/TRBV6-3
cdr3_nt: TGTGCCGGCAGTTATACCCAGGTCGGCTATGGCTACACCTTC
cdr3_aa: CAGSYTQVGYGYTF

clone_size: many
j_call: TRBJ2-2
d_call: -
v_call: TRBV7-2
cdr3_nt: TGTGCCAGCAGCTTACACACTGACACGAACACCGGGGAGCTGTTTTTT
cdr3_aa: CASSLHTDTNTGELFF

clone_size: -
j_call: TRBJ2-7
d_call: -
v_call: TRBV28
cdr3_nt: TGTGCCAGCAGTTTAATTCACCTAGACTCCTACGAGCAGTGCTTC
cdr3_aa: CASSLIHLDSYEQCF

clone_size: many
j_call: TRBJ2-2
d_call: -
v_call: TRBV12-5
cdr3_nt: TGTGCTAGTGGTCCCTCGGGAGCCGGGGAGCTGTTTTTT
cdr3_aa: CASGPSGAGELFF

clone_size: many
j_call: TRBJ2-2
d_call: TRBD1
v_call: TRBV24-1
cdr3_nt: TGTGCCACCAGAGCCTCCACAGGGGACACCGGGGAGCTGTTTTTT
cdr3_aa: CATRASTGDTGELFF

clone_size: many
j_call: TRBJ1-6
d_call: -
v_call: TRBV25-1
cdr3_nt: TGTGCCAGCAGTGAATCAGGGATGTATAATTCACCCCTCCACTTT
cdr3_aa: CASSESGMYNSPLHF

clone_size: many
j_call: TRBJ1-2
d_call: -
v_call: TRBV12-5
cdr3_nt: TGTGCTAGTGGTCCACCAGGGCGGGGATATGGCTACACCTTC
cdr3_aa: CASGPPGRGYGYTF

clone_size: many
j_call: TRBJ2-5
d_call: -
v_call: TRBV11-3
cdr3_nt: TGTGCCAGCAGCTTAGTTCTAGCAGGTCGGAAGACCCAGTACTTC
cdr3_aa: CASSLVLAGRKTQYF

clone_size: many
j_call: TRBJ2-5
d_call: -
v_call: TRBV6-5
cdr3_nt: TGTGCCAGCAGTTACGGGCAGGGAGTTGGGAACCAAGAGACCCAGTACTTC
cdr3_aa: CASSYGQGVGNQETQYF

clone_size: many
j_call: TRBJ1-2
d_call: TRBD1
v_call: TRBV6-5
cdr3_nt: TGTGCCAGTATAAACAGGGGAGGATATGGCTACACCTTC
cdr3_aa: CASINRGGYGYTF

clone_size: -
j_call: TRBJ1-1
d_call: -
v_call: TRBV7-3
cdr3_nt: TGTGCCAGCTCACCCCTCCGAGGGGCCGGGAAATCGGATCTGAACACTGAAGCTTTCTTT
cdr3_aa: CASSPLRGAGKSDLNTEAFF

clone_size: many
j_call: TRBJ1-1
d_call: -
v_call: TRBV10-3
cdr3_nt: TGTGCCATCAGTGAGTTGGACGGCACTGAAGCTTTCTTT
cdr3_aa: CAISELDGTEAFF

clone_size: many
j_call: TRBJ1-2
d_call: TRBD1
v_call: TRBV15
cdr3_nt: TGTGCCACCAGCAGACGGGACAGGGGCTCGGGCTACACCTTC
cdr3_aa: CATSRRDRGSGYTF

clone_size: once
j_call: TRBJ1-2
d_call: TRBD1
v_call: TRBV9
cdr3_nt: TGTGCCAGCAGCTCCAGGACAGGGGCTAACTATGGCTACACCTTC
cdr3_aa: CASSSRTGANYGYTF

clone_size: many
j_call: TRBJ1-1
d_call: -
v_call: TRBV6-5
cdr3_nt: TGTGCCAGCAGTTATGACTTAACGGGCACTGAAGCTTTCTTT
cdr3_aa: CASSYDLTGTEAFF

clone_size: few
j_call: TRBJ2-4
d_call: -
v_call: TRBV3-1
cdr3_nt: TGTGCCAGCAGCCAGGGAGGCAGAAAAAACATTCAGTACTTC
cdr3_aa: CASSQGGRKNIQYF

clone_size: many
j_call: TRBJ1-2
d_call: -
v_call: TRBV6-5
cdr3_nt: TGTGCCAGCAGTTACTTGGCGACAGCTAACTATGGCTACACCTTC
cdr3_aa: CASSYLATANYGYTF

clone_size: -
j_call: TRBJ2-7
d_call: -
v_call: TRBV28
cdr3_nt: TGTGCCAGCAGTTTAGGGTTCCAGGACAGCTCCTACGAGCAGTACTTC
cdr3_aa: CASSLGFQDSSYEQYF

clone_size: many
j_call: TRBJ2-7
d_call: -
v_call: TRBV11-2
cdr3_nt: TGTGCCAGCAGCTTAACCTTAAGCTCCTACGAGCAGTACTTC
cdr3_aa: CASSLTLSSYEQYF

clone_size: few
j_call: TRBJ2-4
d_call: -
v_call: TRBV20-1
cdr3_nt: TGCAGTGCTCACCTGGGTGGGAACAACATTCAGTACTTC
cdr3_aa: CSAHLGGNNIQYF

clone_size: -
j_call: TRBJ1-2
d_call: -
v_call: TRBV15
cdr3_nt: TGTGCCACCAGCAGAGATCGAGGAGGGATCTATGGCTACACCTTC
cdr3_aa: CATSRDRGGIYGYTF

clone_size: many
j_call: TRBJ1-2
d_call: TRBD1
v_call: TRBV7-8
cdr3_nt: TGTGCCAGCAGCAAACCCGGGACAGGGCATGGCTACACCTTC
cdr3_aa: CASSKPGTGHGYTF

clone_size: many
j_call: TRBJ1-1
d_call: -
v_call: TRBV12-3/TRBV12-4
cdr3_nt: TGTGCCAGCAGTCCCCATACAGGGTCCACTGAAGCTTTCTTT
cdr3_aa: CASSPHTGSTEAFF

clone_size: many
j_call: TRBJ1-1
d_call: -
v_call: TRBV7-3
cdr3_nt: TGTGCCTGCAGCTTACCAGGGGCGACTGAAGCTTTCTTT
cdr3_aa: CACSLPGATEAFF

clone_size: many
j_call: TRBJ2-7
d_call: -
v_call: TRBV6-2/TRBV6-3
cdr3_nt: TGTGCCAGCAGTTACTCTAGCTTTGAGCAGTACTTC
cdr3_aa: CASSYSSFEQYF

clone_size: many
j_call: TRBJ2-5
d_call: -
v_call: TRBV20-1
cdr3_nt: TGCAGTGCTAGAGATGTGGGGCGAATAGAGACCCAGTACTTC
cdr3_aa: CSARDVGRIETQYF

clone_size: many
j_call: TRBJ1-1
d_call: -
v_call: TRBV7-9
cdr3_nt: TGTGCCAGCAGCTTACAGGGAATGGCTGAAGCTTTCTTT
cdr3_aa: CASSLQGMAEAFF

clone_size: many
j_call: TRBJ2-5
d_call: TRBD1
v_call: TRBV2
cdr3_nt: TGTGCCAGCAGTGAAGGACCCGGGACAGCGCAGGGGGAGACCCAGTACTTC
cdr3_aa: CASSEGPGTAQGETQYF

clone_size: many
j_call: TRBJ1-1
d_call: TRBD1
v_call: TRBV28
cdr3_nt: TGTGCCAGCAGGGACAGGGCGAACACTGAAGCTTTCTTT
cdr3_aa: CASRDRANTEAFF

clone_size: many
j_call: TRBJ2-5
d_call: -
v_call: TRBV20-1
cdr3_nt: TGCAGTGCCCCCAGGAAGGTGGCCGAGACCCAGTACTTC
cdr3_aa: CSAPRKVAETQYF

clone_size: many
j_call: TRBJ1-5
d_call: -
v_call: TRBV28
cdr3_nt: TGTGCCAGCAGTTTATCCCGCATAAAGGGCAATCAGCCCCAGCATTTT
cdr3_aa: CASSLSRIKGNQPQHF